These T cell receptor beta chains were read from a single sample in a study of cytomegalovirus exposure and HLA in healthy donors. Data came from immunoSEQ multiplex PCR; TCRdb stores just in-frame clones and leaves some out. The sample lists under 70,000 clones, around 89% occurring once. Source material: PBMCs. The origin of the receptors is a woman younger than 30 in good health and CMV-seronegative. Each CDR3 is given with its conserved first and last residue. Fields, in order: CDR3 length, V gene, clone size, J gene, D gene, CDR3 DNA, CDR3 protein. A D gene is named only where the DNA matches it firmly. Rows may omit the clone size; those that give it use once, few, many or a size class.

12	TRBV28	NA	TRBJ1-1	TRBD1	TGTGCCAGCATTCGGACAGGGAAAAAGACTTTCTTT	CASIRTGKKTFF
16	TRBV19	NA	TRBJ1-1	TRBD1	TGTGCCAGTAGCCGAGGGACAGGGCTTGTGAACACTGAAGCTTTCTTT	CASSRGTGLVNTEAFF
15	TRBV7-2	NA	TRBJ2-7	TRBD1	TGTGCCAGCAGCTTAGTCGGGGACAGCAACTACGAGCAGTACTTC	CASSLVGDSNYEQYF
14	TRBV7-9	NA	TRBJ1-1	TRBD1	TGTGCCAGCAGCTTTCAGGGGGCTGACACTGAAGCTTTCTTT	CASSFQGADTEAFF
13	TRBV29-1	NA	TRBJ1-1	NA	TGCAGCGTTGCTGAGGTCCCCGCCACTGAAGCTTTCTTT	CSVAEVPATEAFF
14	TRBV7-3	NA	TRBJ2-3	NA	TGTGCCAGCAGCTTATTAGCGGGCACAGATACGCAGTATTTT	CASSLLAGTDTQYF
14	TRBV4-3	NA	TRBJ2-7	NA	TGCGCCAGCAGCCCCGAGGTTTCGGGGATCGAGCAGTACTTC	CASSPEVSGIEQYF
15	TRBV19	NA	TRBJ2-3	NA	TGTGCCAGTAGTAAAAGCGGGTCGAGCACAGATACGCAGTATTTT	CASSKSGSSTDTQYF
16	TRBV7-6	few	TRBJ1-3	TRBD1	TGTGCCAGCAGCTCGGGACAGGGAATGTCTGGAAACACCATATATTTT	CASSSGQGMSGNTIYF
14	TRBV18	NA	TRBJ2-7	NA	TGTGCCAGCTCTCTCCTAAGTCCCGTCTACGAGCAGTACTTC	CASSLLSPVYEQYF
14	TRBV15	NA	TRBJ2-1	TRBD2	TGTGCCACCGGCATCGGGAGGGTCCGAAATGAGCAGTTCTTC	CATGIGRVRNEQFF
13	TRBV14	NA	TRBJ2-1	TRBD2	TGTGCCAGCAGCCAATCCGTAGCGGGAGGGGGCTTCTTC	CASSQSVAGGGFF
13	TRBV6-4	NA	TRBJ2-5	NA	TGTGCCAGCAGTCAATCCCCCGGGGAGACCCAGTACTTC	CASSQSPGETQYF
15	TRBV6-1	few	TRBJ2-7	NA	TGTGCCAGCAGTGAAGAGGTTAGCGGAGTTTGGGAGCAGTACTTC	CASSEEVSGVWEQYF
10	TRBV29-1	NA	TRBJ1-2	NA	TGCAGCGTTGATATCGATGGCTACACCTTC	CSVDIDGYTF
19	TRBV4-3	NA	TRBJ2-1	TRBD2	TGCGCCAGCAGCCAAGAAAGGTTTGGTAGCGGGACCCAAATTGCTGAGCAGTTCTTC	CASSQERFGSGTQIAEQFF
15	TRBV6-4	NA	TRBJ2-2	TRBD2	TGTGCCAGCAGTGACACTAGCGGGAGCCCCCGGGAGCTGTTTTTT	CASSDTSGSPRELFF
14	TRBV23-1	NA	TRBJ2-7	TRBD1	TGCGCCAGCAGACCGGGACAGGGAACCTACGAGCAGTACTTC	CASRPGQGTYEQYF
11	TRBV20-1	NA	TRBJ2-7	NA	TGCAGTGCCGACAGGTCCTACGAGCAGTACTTC	CSADRSYEQYF
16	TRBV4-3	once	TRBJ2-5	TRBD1	TGCGCCAGCAGCCAAAAAGCGTCGGGACAGCAAGAGACCCAGTACTTC	CASSQKASGQQETQYF
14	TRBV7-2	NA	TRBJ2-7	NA	TGTGCCAGCAGCTTACAGGGATCCGACTACGAGCAGTACTTC	CASSLQGSDYEQYF
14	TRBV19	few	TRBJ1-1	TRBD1	TGTGCCAGTAGTGGGACAGGGGGGAGCACTGAAGCTTTCTTT	CASSGTGGSTEAFF
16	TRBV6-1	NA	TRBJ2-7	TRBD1	TGTGCCAGCAGTGGAACGCCGGGACAGGGGGCTAGCGAGCAGTACTTC	CASSGTPGQGASEQYF
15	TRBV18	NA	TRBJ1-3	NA	TGTGCCAGCTCACCACGGGGGGAACCGGGAAACACCATATATTTT	CASSPRGEPGNTIYF
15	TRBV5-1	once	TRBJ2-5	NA	TGCGCCAGCAGCTTGGACTCAGGGATCCAAGAGACCCAGTACTTC	CASSLDSGIQETQYF
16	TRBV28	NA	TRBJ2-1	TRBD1	TGTGCCAGCAGTGAGACAACGGGACAGGGAGGTCTAGAGCAGTTCTTC	CASSETTGQGGLEQFF
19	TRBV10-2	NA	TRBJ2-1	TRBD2	TGCGCCAGCAGCGGGTCATGGACTAGCGGGAGAGGTTCCTACAATGAGCAGTTCTTC	CASSGSWTSGRGSYNEQFF
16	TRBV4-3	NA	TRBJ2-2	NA	TGCGCCAGCAGCCTAGTCTCATACAGGGACACCGGGGAGCTGTTTTTT	CASSLVSYRDTGELFF
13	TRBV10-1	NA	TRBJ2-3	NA	TGCGCCAGCAGTGAGTCGAGGGCAGATACGCAGTATTTT	CASSESRADTQYF
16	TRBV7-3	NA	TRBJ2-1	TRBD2	TGTGCCAGCAGCTTAATGGGACTAGCGGGGAAAAATGAGCAGTTCTTC	CASSLMGLAGKNEQFF
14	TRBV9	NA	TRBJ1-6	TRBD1	TGTGCCAGCAGCGTTTTACAGGGGAATTCACCCCTCCACTTT	CASSVLQGNSPLHF
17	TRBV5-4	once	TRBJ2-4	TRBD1	TGTGCCAGCAGCTTACGAGACAGGGGCCTAGCCAAAAACATTCAGTACTTC	CASSLRDRGLAKNIQYF
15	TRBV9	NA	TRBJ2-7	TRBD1	TGTGCCAGCAGCGTAGGGGACAGGGACTCCTACGAGCAGTACTTC	CASSVGDRDSYEQYF
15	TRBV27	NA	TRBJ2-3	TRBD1	TGTGCCAGCAGTTTTGACAGGGGGAACACAGATACGCAGTATTTT	CASSFDRGNTDTQYF
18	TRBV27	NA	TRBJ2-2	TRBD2	TGTGCCAGCAGTTTCCTCCCGATAGCGGGAGAATCCGCCGGGGAGCTGTTTTTT	CASSFLPIAGESAGELFF
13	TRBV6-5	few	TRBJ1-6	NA	TGTGCCAGCCACACAGGCGGTGACTCACCCCTCCACTTT	CASHTGGDSPLHF
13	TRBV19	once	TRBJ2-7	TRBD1	TGTGCCAGCACACCGGGACAGGGCGGCGAGCAGTACTTC	CASTPGQGGEQYF
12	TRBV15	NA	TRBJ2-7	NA	TGTGCCACCAGCAGAGGACTGGCCGAGCAGTACTTC	CATSRGLAEQYF
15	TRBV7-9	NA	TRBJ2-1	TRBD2	TGTGCCAGCAGCCTCAGCGGGGGGGGCTACAATGAGCAGTTCTTC	CASSLSGGGYNEQFF
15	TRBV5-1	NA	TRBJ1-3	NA	TGCGCCAGCAGCTTCCGGGGGAACGGCCGAAACACCATATATTTT	CASSFRGNGRNTIYF